The 14 T cell receptor beta chains below were found in one sample sequenced in a study of T-cell memory formation after mild COVID-19. TCRdb reprocessed the 5' RACE reads via MiXCR and lists one record per CDR3 protein. The sample carries 300,000 to 400,000 distinct CDR3 sequences, roughly 21% recorded once. The sequencing sample was made of PBMCs or a T cell subset sorted from them (not recorded which). The origin of the receptors is an adult woman who had mild COVID-19 (a few samples of this study predate the infection). Cell type and time point are not known.

The CDR3 DNA reads as TGTGCCAGCAGTTTATCGGACACAACATACGAGCAGTACTTC. It encodes CASSLSDTTYEQYF. This chain links TRBV27 with TRBJ2-7; D may be TRBD1 (5 bases). With 0 bases removed from V and 4 bases from J, the gap between germline ends came to 10 bases. The CDR3 spans 14 residues. Germline V gene data show CDR1 as MNHEY and CDR2 as SMNVEV (reference sequence).

This chain links TRBV5-1 with TRBJ1-2, with D hard to call. CDR3 length: 13 residues. Germline-derived CDR1 and CDR2 are SGHRS and YFSETQ. The ends were cut back, 0 bases at V and 8 bases at J, with 11 bases in the middle. In DNA, the CDR3 is TGCGCCAGCAGCTTGGAGTCCGGGCCGGGCTACACCTTC. Protein product: CASSLESGPGYTF.

This clonotype was seen more than once but under ten times. The genes are TRBV5-1 and TRBJ1-6, with 8 positions matching TRBD1. The CDR3 runs 16 residues. The germline CDR1 and CDR2 sequences are SGHRS and YFSETQ. The trim removed 4 bases at V and 6 bases at J, leaving 9 bases unmatched. This chain's CDR3 is CASSRDRSRSNSPLHF. CDR3 coding DNA: TGCGCCAGCAGCCGGGACAGGTCAAGAAGTAATTCACCCCTCCACTTT.

In its sample, this clonotype was seen many times. The chain carries TRBV12-3 or TRBV12-4 and TRBJ1-6; no definite D call. V was trimmed by 7 bases and J by 0 bases, leaving 10 bases between them. The CDR3 extends over 15 amino acids. CDR3 protein: CASMKQSSYNSPLHF. The CDR3 nucleotides read TGTGCCAGCATGAAGCAGAGCTCCTATAATTCACCCCTCCACTTT.

This clonotype has just a few counts. The chain recombines TRBV6-5 with TRBJ1-5; D is unclear. Germline V CDR1 and CDR2: MNHEY, SVGAGI. CDR3 length: 15 residues. Trimming stripped 2 bases from V and 2 bases from J, with 10 bases between. CDR3 protein: CASSYNSQGNQPQHF. The CDR3 nucleotides read TGTGCCAGCAGTTACAACTCGCAGGGCAATCAGCCCCAGCATTTT.

This clonotype has more than one count but fewer than ten. The chain carries TRBV30 and TRBJ2-5; D ambiguous. This CDR3 has 14 amino acids. Trimming removed 0 bases at V and 5 bases at J, with 13 bases between. Germline V CDR1 and CDR2: GTSNPN, SVGIG (reference sequence). The CDR3 spells CAWSVGSLRETQYF. The CDR3 DNA reads TGTGCCTGGAGTGTAGGGTCCCTGAGGGAGACCCAGTACTTC. Using reference TRBV30 and TRBJ2-5 for the parts outside the CDR3, the full variable domain is SQTIHQWPATLVQPVGSPLSLECTVEGTSNPNLYWYRQAAGRGLQLLFYSVGIGQISSEVPQNLSASRPQDRQFILSSKKLLLSDSGFYLCAWSVGSLRETQYFGPGTRLLVL.

For this clonotype: Germline and junction disagree at one end, which may indicate a read error. The chain couples TRBV2 to TRBJ2-7; D is unresolved. The CDR3 has 13 amino acids. Germline lookup yields CDR1 SNHLY and CDR2 FYNNEI. CDR3 DNA: TGTGCCAGCCGTCTATCGATCCTCCTTCTTTTAAACTTC. This translates into CASRLSILLLLNF.

The chain employs TRBV7-8 and TRBJ2-1; 16 nucleotides align to TRBD2. Germline V gene sequence: CDR1 SGHVS, CDR2 FQNEAQ. V shed 3 bases, J shed 7 bases, and the junction held 3 bases outside the gene matches. There are 16 residues in the CDR3. The CDR3 reads CASSLGLAGGDNEQFF. CDR3 nucleotides: TGTGCCAGCAGCTTGGGACTAGCGGGAGGGGATAATGAGCAGTTCTTC.

J is TRBJ1-1 and V is TRBV7-9; no definite D call. Deletions cut 0 bases from V and 0 bases from J, with 8 bases between. Germline V lookup: CDR1 SEHNR, CDR2 FQNEAQ (reference sequence). The CDR3 consists of 15 residues. The chain's CDR3 is CASSLAGRMNTEAFF. The CDR3 DNA reads as TGTGCCAGCAGCTTAGCAGGGAGGATGAACACTGAAGCTTTCTTT.

This clonotype turned up a few times. The CDR3 DNA is TGTGCCAGCAGTGTCAGGATCTATGGCTACACCTTC. Protein: CASSVRIYGYTF. This chain uses TRBV2 with TRBJ1-2, with unresolved D. The germline CDR1 and CDR2 sequences are SNHLY and FYNNEI. CDR3 length: 12 amino acids. V lost 4 bases and J lost 4, with 7 bases in between.

The sample holds many counts of this clonotype. The CDR3, as DNA: TGTGCCACCACACCACAGGGGCGGACCTACGAGCAGTACTTC. This translates into CATTPQGRTYEQYF. The J gene is TRBJ2-7, the V gene TRBV19; 7 bases are a match to TRBD1. V lost 10 bases to trimming and J lost 2 bases; unmatched junction nucleotides: 11. This CDR3 contains 14 residues. Per the germline V gene, CDR1 is LNHDA and CDR2 is SQIVND (reference sequence).

This clonotype was seen ten or more times. This chain links TRBV18 with TRBJ2-1; D is possibly TRBD1 or TRBD2 (5 bases each). The V end was cut by 3 bases, the J end by 4 bases, with 13 bases between. The CDR3 covers 15 residues. Germline assignment: CDR1 KGHSH and CDR2 LQKENI. CDR3 sequence reads: CASSPGRRQYNEQFF. The CDR3 DNA follows: TGTGCCAGCTCACCGGGACGTAGACAATACAATGAGCAGTTCTTC.

CDR3 region: CATSPHDRGGNQPQHF. The CDR3 region has the DNA TGTGCCACCAGTCCACACGACAGGGGGGGCAATCAGCCCCAGCATTTT. The J gene is TRBJ1-5, the V gene TRBV24-1; 9 bases are a match to TRBD1. This CDR3 has 16 residues. The germline CDR1 and CDR2 sequences are KGHDR and SFDVKD. V was clipped by 6 bases and J by 2 bases; unmatched bases: 7.

The chain couples TRBV7-9 to TRBJ2-3, with D unresolved. The CDR3 is 15 amino acids. The V end was cut by 0 bases, the J end by 2 bases, with 9 bases between. Germline CDR1 is SEHNR and CDR2 is FQNEAQ (reference sequence). CDR3 region: CASSLAGGPTDTQYF. In DNA, the CDR3 is TGTGCCAGCAGCTTAGCCGGCGGCCCCACAGATACGCAGTATTTT.